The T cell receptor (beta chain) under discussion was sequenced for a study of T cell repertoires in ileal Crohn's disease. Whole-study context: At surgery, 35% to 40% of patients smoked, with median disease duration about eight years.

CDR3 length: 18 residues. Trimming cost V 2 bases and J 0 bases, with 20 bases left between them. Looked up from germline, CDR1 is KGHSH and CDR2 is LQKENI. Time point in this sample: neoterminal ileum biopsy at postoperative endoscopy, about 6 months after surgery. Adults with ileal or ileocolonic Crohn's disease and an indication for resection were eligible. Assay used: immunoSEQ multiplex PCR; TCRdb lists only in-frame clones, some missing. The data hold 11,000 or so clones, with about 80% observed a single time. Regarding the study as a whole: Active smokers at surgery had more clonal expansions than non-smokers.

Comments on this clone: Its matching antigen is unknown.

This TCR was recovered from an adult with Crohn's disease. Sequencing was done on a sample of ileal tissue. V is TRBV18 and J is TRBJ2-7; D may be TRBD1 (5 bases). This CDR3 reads CASSPLIRDQRGSYEQYF. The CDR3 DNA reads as TGTGCCAGCTCACCATTAATCAGGGATCAAAGGGGCTCCTACGAGCAGTACTTC.